This entry lists 32 T cell receptor beta chains sequenced from one sample in a study of T-cell memory formation after mild COVID-19 (dated by TCRdb to the early 2020s). Libraries were made using 5' RACE. Sequencing used an Illumina NovaSeq 6000. TCRdb reworked the public reads: Q25 trimming with fastp, MiXCR clone assembly, productive beta chains retained. Every entry covers one CDR3 protein and lists the most common genes and DNA from its rows. In all, the sample holds about 390,000 distinct CDR3 sequences, and 15% to 20% of those were seen once. In total, the top ten clones hold about 22% of the sample. Sequencing used PBMCs or a T cell subset sorted from them (not recorded which). Receptors originate from a man between 18 and 29 years old who had mild COVID-19 (a few samples of this study predate the infection). The sample titles of this study are shuffled in the database, so cell type and time point are left out; the donor was told from shared clones.

This clonotype was picked up one time. The CDR3 bases are TGTGCCAGCAAGCCAACAGGGGCGACCTATGGCTACACCTTC. Its translation: CASKPTGATYGYTF. This rearrangement joins TRBV9 to TRBJ1-2, with 7 bases identical to TRBD1. The ends lost 6 bases at V and 4 bases at J; junction bases unmatched: 9. This CDR3 spans 14 amino acids. In germline, CDR1 is SGDLS, CDR2 YYNGEE.

The sample holds a few counts of this clonotype. The chain combines TRBV11-2 with TRBJ1-4; 9 bases line up with TRBD1. J lost 0 bases, V lost 2 bases, and 13 bases had no gene match. The CDR3 is 20 residues long. Germline V gene sequence: CDR1 SGHAT, CDR2 FQNNGV. The CDR3 nucleotides read TGTGCCAGCAGCTTAACTCCGGGACAGGGTTTGGTCGCAACTAATGAAAAACTGTTTTTT. Its protein product is CASSLTPGQGLVATNEKLFF. The entire variable domain, with the rest obtained from reference TRBV11-2 and TRBJ1-4, is as follows: EAGVAQSPRYKIIEKRQSVAFWCNPISGHATLYWYQQILGQGPKLLIQFQNNGVVDDSQLPKDRFSAERLKGVDSTLKIQPAKLEDSAVYLCASSLTPGQGLVATNEKLFFGSGTQLSVL.

In this sample, this clonotype turned up a few times. This rearrangement joins TRBV25-1 to TRBJ1-2, with D tentatively TRBD1 (6 bases). Per the germline V gene, CDR1 is MGHDK and CDR2 is SYGVNS. The CDR3 sequence is 14 residues long. The V end was cut by 5 bases, the J end by 4 bases, with 14 bases between. DNA for the CDR3: TGTGCCAGCAGTCCCAGCGGGGGCATCTATGGCTACACCTTC. Protein product: CASSPSGGIYGYTF.

The chain recombines TRBV6-2 or TRBV6-3 with TRBJ2-7; D may correspond to TRBD1 or TRBD2 (5 bases each). The length of the CDR3 is 13 residues. V was trimmed by 2 bases and J by 0 bases, leaving 5 bases between them. CDR1 and CDR2 from the germline V gene are MNHEY and SVGEGT. The CDR3 nucleotides are TGTGCCAGCAGTTACGGGACCTCCTACGAGCAGTACGTC. Amino acids: CASSYGTSYEQYV.

The J gene is TRBJ2-3, the V gene TRBV11-2; 7 nucleotides agree with TRBD2. The CDR3 totals 15 residues. Germline assignment: CDR1 SGHAT and CDR2 FQNNGV. V trimming: 6 bases; J trimming: 1 base; junction bases outside the gene matches: 7. The CDR3 spells CASRDRGGGTDTQYF. DNA of the CDR3: TGTGCCAGCAGAGACCGGGGAGGGGGCACAGATACGCAGTATTTT. The full variable domain, completed using reference TRBV11-2 and TRBJ2-3, is EAGVAQSPRYKIIEKRQSVAFWCNPISGHATLYWYQQILGQGPKLLIQFQNNGVVDDSQLPKDRFSAERLKGVDSTLKIQPAKLEDSAVYLCASRDRGGGTDTQYFGPGTRLTVL.

This clonotype was counted at least ten times. CDR3: CASSSDRGRQETQYF. The CDR3 bases are TGTGCCAGCAGCTCCGACAGGGGGCGACAAGAGACCCAGTACTTC. The genes are TRBV7-2 and TRBJ2-5, with 10 nucleotides matching TRBD1. Losses at the gene ends were 4 bases for V and 2 bases for J; bases not matched to a gene: 4. The V gene's germline CDR1 is SGHTA and CDR2 FQGNSA. The CDR3 extends over 15 amino acids.

The V and J genes are TRBV4-1 and TRBJ2-5; D unresolved. Germline CDR1 MGHRA, CDR2 YSYEKL. The CDR3 length is 14 residues. V lost 4 bases to trimming and J lost 0 bases, with 9 bases between them. CDR3: CASSPRTDQETQYF. In DNA form, the CDR3 reads TGCGCCAGCAGCCCGCGGACGGACCAAGAGACCCAGTACTTC.

The V and J genes are TRBV14 and TRBJ2-7, with D maybe TRBD2 (6 bases). The germline gives CDR1 SGHDN, CDR2 FVKESK. The CDR3 extends over 15 amino acids. Trimming left V 0 bases short and J 7 bases short, with 16 bases between. CDR3: CASSQDVDYIREQYF. The CDR3 DNA reads as TGTGCCAGCAGCCAAGATGTGGACTACATAAGGGAGCAGTACTTC. Using reference TRBV14 and TRBJ2-7 for the parts outside the CDR3, the full variable domain is EAGVTQFPSHSVIEKGQTVTLRCDPISGHDNLYWYRRVMGKEIKFLLHFVKESKQDESGMPNNRFLAERTGGTYSTLKVQPAELEDSGVYFCASSQDVDYIREQYFGPGTRLTVT.

This clonotype was recorded a few times. The genes are TRBV12-1 and TRBJ2-2; TRBD2 was called by the table and not checked on the DNA. TRBV12-1 is described as a pseudogene. CDR3 length equals 18 residues. In nucleotides, the CDR3 is TGTGCCAGCAGCTCCCGGACTAGCGGTATCATAAACACCGGGGAGCTGTTTTTT. Residues: CASSSRTSGIINTGELFF.

The chain couples TRBV6-5 to TRBJ1-1; 9 nucleotides agree with TRBD1. The germline V gene has CDR1 MNHEY and CDR2 SVGAGI. V shed 6 bases and J 4 bases; nucleotides not matched to a gene: 9. The CDR3 is 15 residues long. CDR3 nucleotide sequence: TGTGCCAGCAGACAGGGGGCCCGACACTTCACTGAAGCTTTCTTT. Translated: CASRQGARHFTEAFF.

This clonotype was counted between two and nine times. The chain uses TRBV6-6 and TRBJ2-7, with TRBD2 matching over 9 bases. The CDR3 totals 17 residues. In germline, CDR1 is MNHNY, CDR2 SVGAGI (reference sequence). V was clipped by 5 bases and J by 1 base; unmatched bases: 12. The CDR3 protein is CASSQPGRTSASYEQYF. The CDR3 DNA sequence: TGTGCCAGCAGTCAACCTGGTAGGACTAGCGCTTCCTACGAGCAGTACTTC.

Many counts were recorded for this clonotype. The DNA of the CDR3 is TGCAGCTTAGGACCTGAAAAACTGTTTTTT. It specifies CSLGPEKLFF. The rearrangement joins TRBV29-1 to TRBJ1-4; D is ambiguous. CDR1 SQVTM and CDR2 ANQGSEA come from the germline V gene. Trimming pared 8 bases from V and 7 bases from J, leaving 8 bases between. This CDR3 has 10 amino acids.

This clonotype has at least ten counts. The rearrangement joins TRBV5-6 to TRBJ1-6; 11 bases line up with TRBD1. CDR3 length: 15 amino acids. After removal of 7 bases from V and 11 bases from J, the junction contained 11 bases not matched to a gene. The germline CDR1 and CDR2 sequences are SGHDT and YYEEEE. This CDR3 is CASVRWGQGETPLHF. CDR3 bases: TGTGCCAGCGTCCGATGGGGACAGGGGGAGACACCCCTCCACTTT.

The rearrangement links TRBV5-1 to TRBJ1-1; no definite D call. The germline gives CDR1 SGHRS, CDR2 YFSETQ. This CDR3 is 15 amino acids long. V lost 0 bases and J 0 bases, leaving 9 bases between the germline ends. CDR3 in amino acids: CASSLGGRMNTEAFF. In DNA form, the CDR3 reads TGCGCCAGCAGCTTGGGAGGCAGAATGAACACTGAAGCTTTCTTT.

The chain combines TRBV7-3 with TRBJ1-1; 7 bases are a match to TRBD1. CDR3 length: 14 amino acids. Germline-derived CDR1 and CDR2 are SGHTA and FQGTGA. V lost 4 bases, J lost 4 bases, and 6 bases stayed unmatched. CDR3 amino acids: CASSSTGPGTEAFF. The CDR3 region has the DNA TGTGCCAGCAGCTCGACAGGGCCAGGCACTGAAGCTTTCTTT.

This clonotype occurred a few times. The chain is built from TRBV19 and TRBJ2-1, with TRBD2 matching over 9 bases. CDR3 length: 15 residues. V lost 4 bases and J lost 10; bases outside the gene matches: 11. Germline-derived CDR1 and CDR2 are LNHDA and SQIVND (reference sequence). CDR3 coding DNA: TGTGCCAGTAGTACGTTAGCGGGGGCCTATAAGGAGCAGTTCTTC. It specifies CASSTLAGAYKEQFF.

This clonotype was observed at least ten times. This chain joins TRBV5-1 and TRBJ2-7; D unresolved. V lost 1 base and J lost 1, with 6 bases in between. CDR1 is SGHRS, CDR2 YFSETQ, per germline. The CDR3 spans 13 residues. The CDR3 DNA follows: TGCGCCAGCAGCTTGCTACCTTCCTACGAGCAGTACTTC. Its translation is CASSLLPSYEQYF. Complete variable domain (other parts from reference TRBV5-1 and TRBJ2-7): KAGVTQTPRYLIKTRGQQVTLSCSPISGHRSVSWYQQTPGQGLQFLFEYFSETQRNKGNFPGRFSGRQFSNSRSEMNVSTLELGDSALYLCASSLLPSYEQYFGPGTRLTVT.

Only a few counts were recorded for this clonotype. The chain combines TRBV28 with TRBJ2-1; 10 bases match TRBD2. J lost 8 bases, V lost 3 bases, and 1 base had no gene match. The CDR3 runs 13 residues. Germline loops: CDR1 MDHEN, CDR2 SYDVKM. The CDR3 region is CASSLSGGDEQFF. In nucleotides, the CDR3 is TGTGCCAGCAGTTTGAGCGGGGGGGATGAGCAGTTCTTC.

This clonotype was counted a few times. The chain combines TRBV18 with TRBJ1-2, with 10 bases that match TRBD1. The CDR3 covers 16 residues. Per germline, CDR1 KGHSH and CDR2 LQKENI. V gave up 4 bases and J gave up 6 bases; unmatched junction bases: 11. This chain's CDR3 is CASSLLTGTGDHGYTF. In nucleotides, the CDR3 is TGTGCCAGCTCACTTCTTACCGGGACAGGGGATCATGGCTACACCTTC. Full variable domain (rest looked up from reference TRBV18 and TRBJ1-2): NAGVMQNPRHLVRRRGQEARLRCSPMKGHSHVYWYRQLPEEGLKFMVYLQKENIIDESGMPKERFSAEFPKEGPSILRIQQVVRGDSAAYFCASSLLTGTGDHGYTFGSGTRLTVV.

A word on this clonotype: A read error may be the cause here, since a much bigger clone is one base away. This chain uses TRBV10-3 with TRBJ2-1; D unresolved. V was shortened by 3 bases and J by 5 bases, with 17 bases between the two germline ends. The germline gives CDR1 ENHRY, CDR2 SYGVKD. CDR3 length: 16 amino acids. The CDR3 coding sequence is TGTGCCATCAGTGATGAAGGCTGGGGAATCAACAATGAGCAGTTCTTC. Translating it yields CAISDEGWGINNEQFF.

This chain links TRBV18 with TRBJ2-3; D not certain. V lost 1 base, J lost 4 bases, and 6 bases lay in between. The germline gives CDR1 KGHSH, CDR2 LQKENI. The CDR3 has 13 residues. In DNA form, the CDR3 reads TGTGCCAGCTCACCACTTCGGGCAGATACGCAGTATTTT. Translated: CASSPLRADTQYF.

This clonotype was recorded at least ten times. V gene TRBV4-2 combines with J gene TRBJ1-6; TRBD1 aligns across 8 bases. Losses at the gene ends were 6 bases for V and 6 bases for J; bases not matched to a gene: 13. This CDR3 is 17 amino acids long. The germline V gene encodes CDR1 LGHNA and CDR2 YNFKEQ. DNA of the CDR3: TGTGCCAGCAGACAGCGCCTCAAAGGACAGGGTAATTCACCCCTCCACTTT. It specifies CASRQRLKGQGNSPLHF.

The rearrangement links TRBV7-2 to TRBJ1-1; D is perhaps TRBD1 (5 bases). V lost 0 bases and J lost 10, with 15 bases in between. Germline V gene sequence: CDR1 SGHTA, CDR2 FQGNSA. The CDR3 spans 14 residues. CDR3 nucleotides: TGTGCCAGCAGCTTAGCCGTGGCAGGGATAAGAGCTTTCTTT. The encoded protein is CASSLAVAGIRAFF.

There are a few counts of this clonotype. This chain uses TRBV7-3 with TRBJ2-1; 8 bases fit TRBD2. The CDR3 runs to 14 residues. Germline lookup yields CDR1 SGHTA and CDR2 FQGTGA. With 5 bases clipped from V and 4 bases from J, the junction kept 4 bases outside the gene matches. The CDR3 DNA sequence: TGTGCCAGCAGCCCGGGGGGGAGGTACAATGAGCAGTTCTTC. This codes for CASSPGGRYNEQFF.

This clonotype was detected only a few times. This rearrangement joins TRBV4-2 to TRBJ2-5; 12 nucleotides agree with TRBD2. Germline V CDR1 and CDR2: LGHNA, YNFKEQ. Germline trimming cut 6 bases from V and 5 bases from J; bases unmatched to any gene: 4. The CDR3 is 14 residues long. In DNA, the CDR3 is TGTGCCAGCAGTCCTAGCGGGGGGGGCGAGACCCAGTACTTC. Translating it yields CASSPSGGGETQYF.

V gene TRBV7-9 combines with J gene TRBJ2-5; no clear D gene. This CDR3 comprises 15 residues. Trimming shortened V by 3 bases and J by 1 base, and 12 bases separated the two germline ends. Germline V lookup: CDR1 SEHNR, CDR2 FQNEAQ (reference sequence). The CDR3 DNA follows: TGTGCCAGCAGCTTGGAACAGAACGTCCAAGAGACCCAGTACTTC. Translation gives CASSLEQNVQETQYF.

This clonotype was seen more than once but under ten times. The chain joins TRBV7-9 to TRBJ2-5, with 8 bases aligning to TRBD2. CDR3 length: 16 residues. V lost 5 bases and J lost 4; bases outside the gene matches: 12. Germline CDR1 SEHNR, CDR2 FQNEAQ (reference sequence). The CDR3 DNA sequence: TGTGCCAGCAGCCCCGGGGGGGCGGGATTGATAGAGACCCAGTACTTC. It codes for CASSPGGAGLIETQYF.

This clonotype was seen more than once but under ten times. The chain carries TRBV5-4 and TRBJ2-2, with D possibly being TRBD2 (6 bases). The V gene's germline CDR1 is SGHNT and CDR2 YYREEE (reference sequence). The CDR3 consists of 14 residues. Trimming took off 0 bases at V and 6 bases at J, with 9 bases between the two ends. The CDR3 loop reads CASSLGRGSGELFF. CDR3 sequence (DNA): TGTGCCAGCAGCTTGGGGCGGGGTTCCGGGGAGCTGTTTTTT.

Ten or more counts support this clonotype. In DNA, the CDR3 is TGCGCCAGCAGTGGACCGACTGGTTCCTACAATGAGCAGTTCTTC. Residues: CASSGPTGSYNEQFF. The J gene is TRBJ2-1, the V gene TRBV5-1; D is unresolved. V shed 5 bases and J shed 1 base, with 13 bases lying between them. This CDR3 spans 15 amino acids. Germline-derived CDR1 and CDR2 are SGHRS and YFSETQ. Complete variable domain (other parts from reference TRBV5-1 and TRBJ2-1): KAGVTQTPRYLIKTRGQQVTLSCSPISGHRSVSWYQQTPGQGLQFLFEYFSETQRNKGNFPGRFSGRQFSNSRSEMNVSTLELGDSALYLCASSGPTGSYNEQFFGPGTRLTVL.

This chain uses TRBV6-5 with TRBJ2-1; 11 positions match TRBD2. Germline CDR1 is MNHEY and CDR2 is SVGAGI. The CDR3 is 16 amino acids. After removal of 4 bases from V and 7 bases from J, the junction contained 9 bases not matched to a gene. The CDR3 region has the DNA TGTGCCAGCAGTTCATTAGCGGGGGGGCCGGGGAATGAGCAGTTCTTC. This translates into CASSSLAGGPGNEQFF.

This chain links TRBV29-1 with TRBJ1-4; no definite D call. This CDR3 is 13 amino acids long. Per germline, CDR1 SQVTM and CDR2 ANQGSEA. V was cut by 1 base and J by 8 bases, with 11 bases left in between. The CDR3 sequence: CSVEAPGSEKLFF. CDR3 DNA: TGCAGCGTTGAAGCCCCGGGCTCGGAAAAACTGTTTTTT.

Points on this clonotype: Possible read error: a much larger clone is one base away. The rearrangement links TRBV28 to TRBJ2-3; 8 bases are a match to TRBD1. Per the germline V gene, CDR1 is MDHEN and CDR2 is SYDVKM. CDR3 size: 14 residues. Germline trimming cut 3 bases from V and 2 bases from J; bases unmatched to any gene: 1. CDR3 protein: CASSLDRDTDTQYF. The CDR3 bases are TGTGCCAGCAGTTTGGACAGGGACACAGATACGCAGTATTTT.